This T cell receptor (beta chain) was identified in a study of memory CD4+ T cells and cytomegalovirus serostatus. The sort gate was single viable CD3+CD4+CD8-CD45RO+ cells for memory CD4+ T cells. V lost 5 bases, J lost 8 bases, and 10 bases stayed unmatched. Germline V gene sequence: CDR1 SEHNR, CDR2 FQNEAQ (reference sequence). The CDR3 runs to 15 residues. Study-level results: Suggested: most of the CMV-linked TCR signature lies in CD4+ memory cells. About 40% of the roughly 160 known CMV-associated TCRbeta sequences appeared in CD4+ memory. A US-trained random forest predicted CMV serostatus with median AUC approximately 0.9.

The assay was immunoSEQ multiplex PCR, and TCRdb's table has in-frame clones only and misses some. The top ten hold about 1% of the sample, which has some 25,000 clones, less than 80% seen once. On this clone: The antigen is not known.

This chain links TRBV7-9 with TRBJ2-1, with TRBD1 matching 9 bases. This clonotype was sampled from an adult in good health and CMV-seronegative. Sequenced: memory CD4+ T cells from blood. CDR3 protein: CASSPGQGFLDEQFF. The CDR3, as DNA: TGTGCCAGCAGCCCGGGACAGGGCTTTTTGGATGAGCAGTTCTTC.